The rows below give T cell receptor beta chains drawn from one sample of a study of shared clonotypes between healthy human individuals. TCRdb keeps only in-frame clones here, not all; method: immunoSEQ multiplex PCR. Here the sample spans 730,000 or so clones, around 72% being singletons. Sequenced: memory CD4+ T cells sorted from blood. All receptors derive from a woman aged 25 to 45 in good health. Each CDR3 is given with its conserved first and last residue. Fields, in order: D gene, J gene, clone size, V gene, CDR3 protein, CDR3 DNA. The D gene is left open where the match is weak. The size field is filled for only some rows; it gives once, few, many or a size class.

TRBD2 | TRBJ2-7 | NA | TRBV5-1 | CASSPSGRSYEQYF | TGCGCCAGCAGCCCGAGCGGGAGATCCTACGAGCAGTACTTC
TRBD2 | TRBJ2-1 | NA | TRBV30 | CAWKVAGGNEQFF | TGTGCCTGGAAGGTGGCGGGAGGCAATGAGCAGTTCTTC
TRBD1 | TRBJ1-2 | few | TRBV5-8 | CASSNLQGADGYTF | TGTGCCAGCAGCAACCTACAGGGGGCAGATGGCTACACCTTC
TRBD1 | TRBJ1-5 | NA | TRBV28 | CASSPPRGNNQPQHF | TGTGCCAGCAGTCCGCCCAGGGGGAACAATCAGCCCCAGCATTTT
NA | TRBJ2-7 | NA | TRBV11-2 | CASSSGKWQEPYEQYF | TGTGCCAGCAGCTCCGGGAAGTGGCAGGAGCCCTACGAGCAGTACTTC
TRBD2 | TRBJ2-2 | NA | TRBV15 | CATNSGGSFGELFF | TGTGCCACCAACAGCGGGGGAAGTTTCGGGGAGCTGTTTTTT
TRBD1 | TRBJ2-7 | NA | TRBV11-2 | CASSLGRGTGAYEQYF | TGTGCCAGCAGCTTAGGGCGCGGGACAGGGGCCTACGAGCAGTACTTC
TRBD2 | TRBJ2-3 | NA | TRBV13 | CASSFTGTSASGTQYF | TGTGCCAGCAGCTTTACCGGGACTAGCGCCTCGGGTACGCAGTATTTT
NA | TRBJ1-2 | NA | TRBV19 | CASSRDLYGYTF | TGTGCCAGTAGCAGGGACCTCTATGGCTACACCTTC
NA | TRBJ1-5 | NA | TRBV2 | CASSGGMRSNQPQHF | TGTGCCAGCAGTGGGGGGATGCGGAGCAATCAGCCCCAGCATTTT
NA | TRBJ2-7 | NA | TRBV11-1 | CASSSLPGPYEQYF | TGTGCCAGCAGCTCATTGCCTGGGCCCTACGAGCAGTACTTC
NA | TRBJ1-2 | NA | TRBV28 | CASSPSDRANYGYTF | TGTGCCAGCAGTCCCTCGGACAGAGCTAACTATGGCTACACCTTC
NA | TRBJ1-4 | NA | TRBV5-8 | CASSSDRYEKLFF | TGTGCCAGCAGCTCGGACCGGTATGAAAAACTGTTTTTT
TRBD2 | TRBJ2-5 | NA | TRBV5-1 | CASSLGASGGMQETQYF | TGCGCCAGCAGCTTGGGAGCTAGCGGGGGAATGCAAGAGACCCAGTACTTC
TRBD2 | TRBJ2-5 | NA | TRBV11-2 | CASSFSSGSGVGQETQYF | TGTGCCAGCAGCTTTTCTAGCGGGAGTGGGGTAGGGCAAGAGACCCAGTACTTC
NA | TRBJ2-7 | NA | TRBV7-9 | CASSPLVPTGYEQYF | TGTGCCAGCAGCCCTTTGGTCCCTACAGGCTACGAGCAGTACTTC
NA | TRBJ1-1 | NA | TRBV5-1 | CASSLVRPGGTEAFF | TGCGCCAGCAGCTTGGTGCGGCCTGGGGGCACTGAAGCTTTCTTT
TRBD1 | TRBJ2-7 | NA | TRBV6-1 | CASSEAPRTGGFEQYF | TGTGCCAGCAGTGAAGCGCCTCGGACAGGGGGCTTCGAGCAGTACTTC
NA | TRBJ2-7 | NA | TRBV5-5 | CASSLVAVAYEQYF | TGTGCCAGCAGCTTGGTAGCGGTAGCCTACGAGCAGTACTTC
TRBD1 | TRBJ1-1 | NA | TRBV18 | CASSPGQGATEAFF | TGTGCCAGCTCACCCGGACAGGGGGCCACTGAAGCTTTCTTT
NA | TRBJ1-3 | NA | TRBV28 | CASSSGRNTIYF | TGTGCCAGCAGTTCAGGGCGAAACACCATATATTTT
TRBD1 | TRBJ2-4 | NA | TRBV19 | CASSIFRDRERVLAKNIQYF | TGTGCCAGTAGTATATTCCGGGACAGGGAAAGAGTCCTAGCCAAAAACATTCAGTACTTC
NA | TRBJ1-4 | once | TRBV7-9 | CASSLVWGKLFF | TGTGCCAGCAGCTTAGTGTGGGGAAAACTGTTTTTT
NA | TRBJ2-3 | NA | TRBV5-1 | CASSSSRSTDTQYF | TGCGCCAGCAGCTCTAGCAGGAGCACAGATACGCAGTATTTT
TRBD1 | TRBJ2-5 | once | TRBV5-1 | CASSFDRAGETQYF | TGCGCCAGCAGCTTTGACAGGGCAGGGGAGACCCAGTACTTC
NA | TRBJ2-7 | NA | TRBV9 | CASSVIPSPRDEQYF | TGTGCCAGCAGCGTAATACCTAGCCCCCGGGACGAGCAGTACTTC
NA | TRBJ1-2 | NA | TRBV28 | CASSLVGGGLNYGYTF | TGTGCCAGCAGTTTAGTCGGCGGAGGTCTAAACTATGGCTACACCTTC
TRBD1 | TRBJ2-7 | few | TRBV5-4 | CASSPGGTGAHEQYF | TGTGCCAGCAGCCCTGGTGGGACAGGGGCCCACGAGCAGTACTTC
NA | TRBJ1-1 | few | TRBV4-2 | CASSQNPSEQGTEAFF | TGTGCCAGCAGCCAAAATCCCTCGGAACAGGGCACTGAAGCTTTCTTT
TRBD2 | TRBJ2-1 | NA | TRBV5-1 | CASSQASGSYNEQFF | TGCGCCAGCAGTCAAGCTAGCGGGAGCTACAATGAGCAGTTCTTC
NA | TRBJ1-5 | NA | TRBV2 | CASSSNSGDQPQHF | TGTGCCAGCAGTTCTAACTCTGGTGATCAGCCCCAGCATTTT
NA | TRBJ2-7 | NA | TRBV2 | CARGERHNRYEQYF | TGTGCCAGGGGAGAGAGACACAACAGATACGAGCAGTACTTC
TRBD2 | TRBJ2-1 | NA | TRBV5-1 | CASSLASGIVYEQFF | TGCGCCAGCAGCTTGGCTAGCGGGATTGTCTATGAGCAGTTCTTC
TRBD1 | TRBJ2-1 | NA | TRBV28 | CASSLWTGLGQGPDEQFF | TGTGCCAGCAGTTTATGGACGGGTTTGGGACAGGGACCGGATGAGCAGTTCTTC
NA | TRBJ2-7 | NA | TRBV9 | CASSNSGAEQYF | TGTGCCAGCAGCAACTCAGGGGCAGAGCAGTACTTC
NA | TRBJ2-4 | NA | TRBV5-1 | CASSFAPGAKNIQYF | TGCGCCAGCAGCTTTGCCCCCGGAGCCAAAAACATTCAGTACTTC